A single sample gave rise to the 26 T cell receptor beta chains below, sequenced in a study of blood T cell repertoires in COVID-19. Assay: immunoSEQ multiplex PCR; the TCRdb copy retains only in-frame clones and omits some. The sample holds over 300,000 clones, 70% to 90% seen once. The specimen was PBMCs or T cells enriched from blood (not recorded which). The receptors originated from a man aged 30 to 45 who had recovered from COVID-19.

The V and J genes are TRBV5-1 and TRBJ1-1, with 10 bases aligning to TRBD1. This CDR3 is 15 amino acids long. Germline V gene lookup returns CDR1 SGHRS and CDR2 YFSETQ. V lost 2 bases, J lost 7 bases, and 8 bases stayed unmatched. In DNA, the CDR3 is TGCGCCAGCAGCTTACCGGGACAGGGGAAGAGTGAAGCTTTCTTT. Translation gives CASSLPGQGKSEAFF.

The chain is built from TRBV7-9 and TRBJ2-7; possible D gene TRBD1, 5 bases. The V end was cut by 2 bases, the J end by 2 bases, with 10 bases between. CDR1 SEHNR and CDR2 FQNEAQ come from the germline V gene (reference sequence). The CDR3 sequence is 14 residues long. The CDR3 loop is CASSLQGSAYEQYF. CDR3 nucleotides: TGTGCCAGCAGCTTACAGGGATCGGCCTACGAGCAGTACTTC.

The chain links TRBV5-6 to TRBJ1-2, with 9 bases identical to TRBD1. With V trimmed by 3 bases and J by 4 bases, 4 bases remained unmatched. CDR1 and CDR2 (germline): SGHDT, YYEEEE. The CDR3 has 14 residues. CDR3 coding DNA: TGTGCCAGCAGCTCGACAGGGGGGATCTATGGCTACACCTTC. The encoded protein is CASSSTGGIYGYTF.

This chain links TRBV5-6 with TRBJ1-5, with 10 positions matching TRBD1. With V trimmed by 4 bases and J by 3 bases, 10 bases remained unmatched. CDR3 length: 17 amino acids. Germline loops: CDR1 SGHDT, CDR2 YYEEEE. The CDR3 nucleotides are TGTGCCAGCAGCGACCGAAGGACAGGGGGTAACAATCAGCCCCAGCATTTT. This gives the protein CASSDRRTGGNNQPQHF.

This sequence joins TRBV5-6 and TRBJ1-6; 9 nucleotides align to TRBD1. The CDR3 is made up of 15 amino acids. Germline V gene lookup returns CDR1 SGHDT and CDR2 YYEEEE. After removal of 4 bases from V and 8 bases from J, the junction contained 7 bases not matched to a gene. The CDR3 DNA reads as TGTGCCAGCAGCGCTAACAGGGGGCAAGATTCACCCCTCCACTTT. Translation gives CASSANRGQDSPLHF.

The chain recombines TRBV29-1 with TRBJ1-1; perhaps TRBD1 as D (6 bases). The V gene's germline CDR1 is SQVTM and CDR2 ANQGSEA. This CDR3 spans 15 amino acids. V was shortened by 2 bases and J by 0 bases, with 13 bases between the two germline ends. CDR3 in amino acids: CSVEKGEGMNTEAFF. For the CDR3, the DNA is TGCAGCGTTGAAAAGGGGGAGGGAATGAACACTGAAGCTTTCTTT.

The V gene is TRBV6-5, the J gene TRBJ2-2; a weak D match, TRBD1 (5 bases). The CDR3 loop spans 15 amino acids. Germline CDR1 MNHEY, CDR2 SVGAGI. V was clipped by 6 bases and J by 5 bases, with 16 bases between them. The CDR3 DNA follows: TGTGCCAGCAGCCAATCCCGTACAGGAACCGGGGAGCTGTTTTTT. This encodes CASSQSRTGTGELFF.

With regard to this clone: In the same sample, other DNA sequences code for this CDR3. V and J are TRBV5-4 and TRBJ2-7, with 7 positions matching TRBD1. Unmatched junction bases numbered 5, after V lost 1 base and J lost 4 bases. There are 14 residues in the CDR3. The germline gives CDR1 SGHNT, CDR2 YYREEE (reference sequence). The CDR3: CASSLRQGVYEQYF. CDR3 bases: TGTGCCAGCAGCTTGAGGCAGGGGGTTTACGAGCAGTACTTC.

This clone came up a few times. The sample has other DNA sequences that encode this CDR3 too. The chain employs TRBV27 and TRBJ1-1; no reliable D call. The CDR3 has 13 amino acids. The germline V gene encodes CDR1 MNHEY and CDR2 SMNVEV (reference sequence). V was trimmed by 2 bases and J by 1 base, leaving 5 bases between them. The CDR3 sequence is CASSLGRNTEAFF. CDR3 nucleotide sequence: TGTGCCAGCAGTTTAGGCAGGAACACTGAAGCTTTCTTT.

As DNA, the CDR3 is TGTGCCACCAGCAGAGATGTGGCAGTTAATGAAAAACTGTTTTTT. Translated: CATSRDVAVNEKLFF. The V call is TRBV15, the J call TRBJ1-4; no clear D gene. This CDR3 contains 15 residues. V shed 0 bases and J shed 4 bases, with 9 bases lying between them. The V gene's germline CDR1 is LNHNV and CDR2 YYDKDF (reference sequence).

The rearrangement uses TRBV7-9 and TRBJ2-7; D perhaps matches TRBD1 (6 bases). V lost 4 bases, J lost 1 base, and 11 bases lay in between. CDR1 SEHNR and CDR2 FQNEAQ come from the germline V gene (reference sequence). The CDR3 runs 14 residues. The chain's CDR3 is CASSSRGPSYEQYF. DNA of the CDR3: TGTGCCAGCAGCTCCAGGGGCCCTTCCTACGAGCAGTACTTC.

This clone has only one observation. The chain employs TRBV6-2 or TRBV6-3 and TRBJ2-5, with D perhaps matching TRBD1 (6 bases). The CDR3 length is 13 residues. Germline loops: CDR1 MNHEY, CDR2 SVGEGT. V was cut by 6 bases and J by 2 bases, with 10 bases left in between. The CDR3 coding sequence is TGTGCCAGCAGCCGAGGGGGACAAGAGACCCAGTACTTC. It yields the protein CASSRGGQETQYF.

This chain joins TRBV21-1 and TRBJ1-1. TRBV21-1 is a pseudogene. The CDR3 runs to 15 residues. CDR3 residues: CASSKTVTVNTEAFF. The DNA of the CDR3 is TGTGCCAGCAGCAAAACGGTCACGGTCAACACTGAAGCTTTCTTT.

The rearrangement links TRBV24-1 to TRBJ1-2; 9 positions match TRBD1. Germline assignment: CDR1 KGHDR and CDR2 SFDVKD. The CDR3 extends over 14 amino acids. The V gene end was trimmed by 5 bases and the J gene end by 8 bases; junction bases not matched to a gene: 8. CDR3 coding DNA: TGTGCCACCAGTGTCCGGGACAGGGTGTACGGCTACACCTTC. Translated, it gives CATSVRDRVYGYTF.

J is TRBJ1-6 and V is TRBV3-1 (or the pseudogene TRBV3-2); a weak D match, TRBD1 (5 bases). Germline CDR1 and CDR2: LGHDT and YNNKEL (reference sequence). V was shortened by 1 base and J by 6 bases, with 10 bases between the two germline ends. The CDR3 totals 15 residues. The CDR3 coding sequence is TGTGCCAGCAGCCAAGGCGACAGATTTAATTCACCCCTCCACTTT. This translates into CASSQGDRFNSPLHF.

The CDR3, as DNA: TGTGCCAGTAGTATAGGGGGAGGTGTTCAGAGGGCTGAAGCTTTCTTT. This gives the protein CASSIGGGVQRAEAFF. The gene calls are TRBV19 and TRBJ1-1; D remains ambiguous. V was cut by 1 base and J by 6 bases, with 18 bases left in between. The length of the CDR3 is 16 residues. From germline, CDR1 is LNHDA and CDR2 SQIVND (reference sequence).

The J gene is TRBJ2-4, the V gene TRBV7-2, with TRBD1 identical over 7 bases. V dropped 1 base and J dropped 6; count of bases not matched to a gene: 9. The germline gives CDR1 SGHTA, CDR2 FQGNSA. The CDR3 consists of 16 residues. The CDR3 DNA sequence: TGTGCCAGCAGCTTAGTAAAAGGGGGCCCTGGAAACATTCAGTACTTC. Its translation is CASSLVKGGPGNIQYF. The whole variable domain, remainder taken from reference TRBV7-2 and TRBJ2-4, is GAGVSQSPSNKVTEKGKDVELRCDPISGHTALYWYRQSLGQGLEFLIYFQGNSAPDKSGLPSDRFSAERTGGSVSTLTIQRTQQEDSAVYLCASSLVKGGPGNIQYFGAGTRLSVL.

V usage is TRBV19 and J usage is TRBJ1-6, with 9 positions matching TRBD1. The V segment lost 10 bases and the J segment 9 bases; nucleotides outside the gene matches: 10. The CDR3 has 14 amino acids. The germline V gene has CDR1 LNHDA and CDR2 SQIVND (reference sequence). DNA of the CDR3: TGTGCCACCCAGGGACAGGGTCGTCGTTCACCCCTCCACTTT. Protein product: CATQGQGRRSPLHF.

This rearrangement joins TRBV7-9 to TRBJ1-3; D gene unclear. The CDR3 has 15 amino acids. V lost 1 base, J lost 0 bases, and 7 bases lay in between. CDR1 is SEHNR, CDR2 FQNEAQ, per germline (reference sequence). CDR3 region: CASSLDPSSGNTIYF. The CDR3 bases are TGTGCCAGCAGCTTAGATCCCAGCTCTGGAAACACCATATATTTT.

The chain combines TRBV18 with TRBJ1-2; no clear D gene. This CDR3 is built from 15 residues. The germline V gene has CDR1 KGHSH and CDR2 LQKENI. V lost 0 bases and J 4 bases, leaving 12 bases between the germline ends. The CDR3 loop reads CASSPPSAAPYGYTF. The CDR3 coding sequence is TGTGCCAGCTCACCACCTTCGGCGGCGCCCTATGGCTACACCTTC.

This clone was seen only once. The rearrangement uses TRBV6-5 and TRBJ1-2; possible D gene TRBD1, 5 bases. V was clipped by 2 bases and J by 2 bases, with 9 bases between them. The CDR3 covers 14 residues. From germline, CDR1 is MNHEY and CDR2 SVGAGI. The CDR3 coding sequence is TGTGCCAGCAGTTACCGGGGACTGAACTATGGCTACACCTTC. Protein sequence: CASSYRGLNYGYTF.

The CDR3 DNA reads as TGTGCCGCGACCGGGGGGCTTCAGCCCCAGCATTTT. This gives the protein CAATGGLQPQHF. V usage is TRBV10-3 and J usage is TRBJ1-5, with TRBD1 as a possible D gene (6 bases). V dropped 11 bases and J dropped 6 bases, with 14 bases sitting between them. The CDR3 runs to 12 residues. Germline CDR1 ENHRY, CDR2 SYGVKD.

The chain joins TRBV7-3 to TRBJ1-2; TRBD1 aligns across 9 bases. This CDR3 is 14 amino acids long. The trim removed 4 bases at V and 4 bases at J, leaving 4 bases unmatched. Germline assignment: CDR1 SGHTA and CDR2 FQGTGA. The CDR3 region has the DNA TGTGCCAGCAGCTCCGGGACAGGGACCTATGGCTACACCTTC. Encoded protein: CASSSGTGTYGYTF.

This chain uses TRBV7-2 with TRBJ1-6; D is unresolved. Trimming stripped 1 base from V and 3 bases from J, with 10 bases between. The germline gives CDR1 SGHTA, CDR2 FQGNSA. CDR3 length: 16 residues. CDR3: CASSLDFAVYNSPLHF. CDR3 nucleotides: TGTGCCAGCAGCTTAGATTTCGCAGTCTATAATTCACCCCTCCACTTT.

The CDR3 DNA reads TGTGCCAGCAGCCAAGATAGTCAGCCCCAGCATTTT. Amino acid sequence: CASSQDSQPQHF. The chain carries TRBV7-9 and TRBJ1-5; no reliable D call. The germline V and J ends were trimmed by 5 bases and 6 bases, with 8 bases remaining between them. Germline V CDR1 and CDR2: SEHNR, FQNEAQ (reference sequence). The CDR3 is 12 amino acids.

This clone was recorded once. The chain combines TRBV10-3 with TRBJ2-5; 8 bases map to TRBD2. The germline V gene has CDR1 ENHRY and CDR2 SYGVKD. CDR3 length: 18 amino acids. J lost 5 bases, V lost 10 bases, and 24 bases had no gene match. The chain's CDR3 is CATKGQIAGFEKMETQYF. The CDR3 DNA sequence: TGTGCCACTAAAGGCCAGATAGCGGGGTTCGAGAAGATGGAGACCCAGTACTTC.